This T cell receptor (beta chain) derives from a study of blood T cell repertoires in COVID-19. About the research overall: Sites in the United States, Italy and Spain provided acute and convalescent COVID-19 samples. From T cells, B-cell-depleted T cells, or PBMCs came the material, which was cDNA or gDNA.

The table came from immunoSEQ multiplex PCR; TCRdb's copy has only in-frame clones and leaves some out. The sample lists a few hundred thousand clones; approximately 84% were seen once. The CDR3 consists of 17 residues. Per the germline V gene, CDR1 is ENHRY and CDR2 is SYGVKD. J lost 2 bases, V lost 4 bases, and 10 bases had no gene match. This chain joins TRBV10-3 and TRBJ2-2; 7 bases are shared with TRBD1. The sequencing sample was made of PBMCs or T cells enriched from blood (not recorded which). This sequence originates from a woman in her twenties or thirties who had recovered from COVID-19. This CDR3 is CAISGLGTDLNTGELFF. As DNA, the CDR3 is TGTGCCATCAGTGGTCTCGGGACAGACCTAAACACCGGGGAGCTGTTTTTT.